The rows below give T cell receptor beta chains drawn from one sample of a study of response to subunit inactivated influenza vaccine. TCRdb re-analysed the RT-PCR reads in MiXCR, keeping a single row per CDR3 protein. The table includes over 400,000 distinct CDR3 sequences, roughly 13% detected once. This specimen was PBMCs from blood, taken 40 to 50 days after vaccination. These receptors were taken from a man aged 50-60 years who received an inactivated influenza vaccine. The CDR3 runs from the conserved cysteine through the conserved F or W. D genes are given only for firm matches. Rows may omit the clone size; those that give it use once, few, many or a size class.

TGCAGTGCTAGAGATCAGCGGGGGGAGGGCCCCCGAAAGACCCAGTACTTC	CSARDQRGEGPRKTQYF	TRBD2	few	TRBV20-1	TRBJ2-5
TGCGCCAGCAGCCCACAGGGACAGATGAACACCGGGGAGCTGTTTTTT	CASSPQGQMNTGELFF	TRBD1	.	TRBV5-1	TRBJ2-2
TGTGCCAGCAACCTACTAGCGGGGGGCCTCAGCTCCTACAATGAGCAGTTCTTC	CASNLLAGGLSSYNEQFF	TRBD2	.	TRBV11-2	TRBJ2-1
TGTGCCAGCAGCCAAGGGCCCAGAGAACAGCCCCAGCATTTT	CASSQGPREQPQHF	.	few	TRBV4-2	TRBJ1-5
TGTGCCAGCAGTTTACTGATTTTGGGTTCACCCCTCCACTTT	CASSLLILGSPLHF	.	few	TRBV12-3/TRBV12-4	TRBJ1-6
TGTGCCAACCAAGGGACAGGGGTCGGCTACACCTTC	CANQGTGVGYTF	TRBD1	.	TRBV10-3	TRBJ1-2
TGCAGCGTTGTCGGCACAGATACGCAGTATTTT	CSVVGTDTQYF	.	many	TRBV29-1	TRBJ2-3
TGCAGCGCCCGGACAGGGTCGAACACCGGGGAGCTGTTTTTT	CSARTGSNTGELFF	TRBD1	many	TRBV29-1	TRBJ2-2
TGCAGTGCTAGAGATCGGACTAGCGGGAGGGGAAATGAGCAGTTCTTC	CSARDRTSGRGNEQFF	TRBD2	few	TRBV20-1	TRBJ2-1
TGCAGTGCTGGCGAACGGGGGGACGGCACTGAAGCTTTCTTT	CSAGERGDGTEAFF	.	once	TRBV20-1	TRBJ1-1
TGTGCCAGCAGCTTCTTTGGACCCAACAATGAGCAGTTCTTC	CASSFFGPNNEQFF	.	few	TRBV7-9	TRBJ2-1
TGCAGCGCTAGAGGTTATTCCTATGGCTACACCTTC	CSARGYSYGYTF	.	.	TRBV20-1	TRBJ1-2
TGTGCCAGCAGCGAAGGATGGACTAGCGGGGGTCGCACAGATACGCAGTATTTT	CASSEGWTSGGRTDTQYF	TRBD2	.	TRBV9	TRBJ2-3
TGTGCCAGCACCTGGACTAGCTTTGGAGATACGCAGTATTTT	CASTWTSFGDTQYF	TRBD2	.	TRBV12-3/TRBV12-4	TRBJ2-3
TGTGCCAGCAGCCAACCCCTGGTCGGGGGGGGGACCCAGTACTTC	CASSQPLVGGGTQYF	TRBD2	.	TRBV4-2	TRBJ2-5
TGCGCCAGCAGCCAAGATTTGAGGAGGGGCGGGGGCCATGAGCAGTTCTTC	CASSQDLRRGGGHEQFF	.	.	TRBV4-3	TRBJ2-1
TGTGCCAGCAGCTTAGTTAGTGGGACCAGCTCCTATAATTCACCCCTCCACTTT	CASSLVSGTSSYNSPLHF	.	.	TRBV7-8	TRBJ1-6
TGTGCCAGCCGCCCATCCGGACAGATCGTCTACAATGAGCAGTTCTTC	CASRPSGQIVYNEQFF	.	.	TRBV6-2/TRBV6-3	TRBJ2-1
TGTGCCAGCACCCAATCCCCGGGACTAGCGGGCCCCGGGGAGCTGTTTTTT	CASTQSPGLAGPGELFF	TRBD2	.	TRBV6-1	TRBJ2-2
TGCAGTGCTAGAGATCCGGGCAGGGTTCAAGCTAACTATGGCTACACCTTC	CSARDPGRVQANYGYTF	.	many	TRBV20-1	TRBJ1-2
TGCGCCAGCAGCAAGGACAAGACCTACGAGCAGTACTTC	CASSKDKTYEQYF	.	many	TRBV5-1	TRBJ2-7
TGTGCCAGCAGTCCTACGGATCAGCCCCAGCATTTT	CASSPTDQPQHF	.	.	TRBV28	TRBJ1-5